This T cell receptor (beta chain) derives from a study of control samples from healthy donors and cancer patients. Only in-frame clones appear in the TCRdb table, and some are missing; sequencing was by immunoSEQ multiplex PCR. The table has some 410,000 clones, approximately 90% seen once; the top ten hold about 6.3%. The sample was PBMCs. This clonotype was sampled from a man aged 35 to 55 with head and neck cancer.

CDR3 sequence reads: CASSFGGISSYEQYF. The CDR3 coding sequence is TGTGCCAGCAGTTTCGGCGGCATCAGCTCCTACGAGCAGTACTTC. This chain joins TRBV27 and TRBJ2-7; D gene unclear. V lost 3 bases and J 0 bases, leaving 12 bases between the germline ends. The CDR3 is 15 residues long. Germline V gives CDR1 MNHEY, CDR2 SMNVEV (reference sequence).